The clone carrying this T cell receptor (beta chain) was observed many times. TCRdb recomputed calls from the 5' RACE reads with MiXCR, one row per CDR3 protein. The sample carries approximately 20,000 distinct CDR3 sequences, about 4.6% recorded once. The sample originates from a study of spatial heterogeneity in lung cancer. The CDR3 consists of 14 residues. Germline V gene sequence: CDR1 MNHEY, CDR2 SVGEGT. The V and J ends lost 5 bases and 8 bases, in that order; junction bases with no gene match: 8. Regarding time point: sample taken at primary tumor resection. The chain uses TRBV6-2 or TRBV6-3 and TRBJ2-2; 7 nucleotides align to TRBD2. This receptor was obtained from a male donor with early-stage non-small cell lung cancer. Sample: PBMCs, taken at surgery. CDR3 bases: TGTGCCAGCAGTGGTACGGCGGGAGCGGGGGAGCTGTTTTTT. Protein product: CASSGTAGAGELFF.